A selection of T cell receptor beta chains follows, all from one sample in a study of radiation and T cells in renal cell carcinoma. Some clones are missing from TCRdb's copy, which holds only in-frame ones; the method was immunoSEQ multiplex PCR. This sample yields around 29,000 clones, of which about 85% are seen a single time; roughly 30% belongs to the top ten. The sample here was blood, taken from a patient whose treatment included radiotherapy and nephrectomy. The receptors were gathered from a man aged 55-75 years with renal cell carcinoma. CDR3s include the opening cysteine and the closing phenylalanine or tryptophan. The order of the fields is D gene, V gene, clone size, J gene, CDR3 protein, CDR3 DNA. The D gene is left open where the match is weak. For some rows the clone size is stated as once, few or many, or as a class when expanded; others skip it.

>-|TRBV19|-|TRBJ2-6
CATGNSETSASGANVLTF
TGTGCCACGGGCAACTCTGAGACTTCTGCCTCTGGGGCCAACGTCCTGACTTTC
>TRBD1|TRBV19|-|TRBJ1-1
CACKGEGATEAFF
TGTGCCTGCAAGGGCGAGGGGGCCACTGAAGCTTTCTTT
>-|TRBV7-9|-|TRBJ1-5
CASSPTGLGPNQPQHF
TGTGCCAGCAGCCCTACCGGGTTGGGTCCCAATCAGCCCCAGCATTTT
>-|TRBV6-4|-|TRBJ2-5
CASSDEALGTQYF
TGTGCCAGCAGTGACGAGGCCTTAGGGACCCAGTACTTC
>TRBD2|TRBV28|-|TRBJ2-7
CASSLGGLATYEQYF
TGTGCCAGCAGCCTAGGGGGACTAGCGACCTACGAGCAGTACTTC
>-|TRBV18|-|TRBJ2-3
CASSPLRLQAGTDTQYF
TGTGCCAGCTCACCCCTCCGCCTCCAAGCGGGCACAGATACGCAGTATTTT
>TRBD1|TRBV27|-|TRBJ1-2
CASSSRTGTGYTF
TGTGCCAGCAGTTCTAGGACAGGGACGGGCTACACCTTC
>TRBD2|TRBV27|-|TRBJ2-3
CASSFRVGLAETDTQYF
TGTGCCAGCAGTTTTCGTGTTGGACTAGCGGAGACAGATACGCAGTATTTT
>-|TRBV5-5|few|TRBJ2-3
CASSFTGSDTQYF
TGTGCCAGCAGCTTCACCGGGTCAGATACGCAGTATTTT
>-|TRBV10-3|once|TRBJ2-7
CAIKAQADYEQYF
TGTGCCATCAAAGCTCAAGCGGACTACGAGCAGTACTTC
>-|TRBV7-9|-|TRBJ2-3
CASSLPQVVNGQYF
TGTGCCAGCAGCTTGCCCCAGGTTGTGAATGGGCAGTATTTT
>-|TRBV9|-|TRBJ1-6
CASSNNHYSPLHF
TGTGCCAGTTCGAATAACCACTATTCACCCCTCCACTTT
>-|TRBV12-5|-|TRBJ1-6
CASGLDGSLQSSPLHF
TGTGCTAGTGGTTTGGACGGGTCCCTTCAGAGTTCACCCCTCCACTTT
>TRBD2|TRBV12-5|-|TRBJ2-1
CASGLSLAGLLEQFF
TGTGCTAGTGGTTTATCACTAGCGGGACTTTTGGAGCAGTTCTTC
>-|TRBV2|-|TRBJ2-4
CASGTGWAKNIQYF
TGTGCCAGCGGCACAGGGTGGGCCAAAAACATTCAGTACTTC
>-|TRBV6-1|-|TRBJ1-4
CASSEVSPANNEKLFF
TGTGCCAGCAGTGAAGTCTCCCCGGCCAACAATGAAAAACTGTTTTTT
>-|TRBV6-5|-|TRBJ1-1
CASSYSREMNTEAFF
TGTGCCAGCAGTTACTCTAGGGAGATGAACACTGAAGCTTTCTTT
>-|TRBV7-9|many|TRBJ1-2
CASSLGGALRYGYTF
TGTGCCAGCAGCTTAGGGGGCGCGCTAAGATATGGCTACACCTTC
>-|TRBV5-1|-|TRBJ2-3
CASSSYSTDTQYF
TGCGCCAGCAGCTCATATAGCACAGATACGCAGTATTTT
>-|TRBV2|-|TRBJ1-5
CASSGAVSNQPQHF
TGTGCCAGCAGTGGGGCGGTGAGCAATCAGCCCCAGCATTTT
>-|TRBV18|medium-sized|TRBJ2-7
CASSSVGRNYEQYF
TGTGCCAGCTCAAGCGTCGGCAGAAATTACGAGCAGTACTTC
>-|TRBV11-2|-|TRBJ2-2
CASTYTGELFF
TGTGCCAGCACTTACACCGGGGAGCTGTTTTTT
>TRBD1|TRBV27|-|TRBJ1-2
CASSKALQGTSGYTF
TGTGCCAGCAGCAAGGCCTTACAGGGGACGAGTGGCTACACCTTC
>TRBD1|TRBV5-5|-|TRBJ1-6
CASSGLGTGNSPLHF
TGTGCCAGCAGCGGCCTCGGGACAGGAAATTCACCCCTCCACTTT
>-|TRBV7-2|-|TRBJ2-7
CASSLFRGPRVEQYF
TGTGCCAGCAGCTTATTTAGGGGTCCCAGGGTCGAGCAGTACTTC
>TRBD1|TRBV9|-|TRBJ2-2
CASSARGQGVNTGELFF
TGTGCCAGCAGCGCCCGCGGACAGGGGGTCAACACCGGGGAGCTGTTTTTT